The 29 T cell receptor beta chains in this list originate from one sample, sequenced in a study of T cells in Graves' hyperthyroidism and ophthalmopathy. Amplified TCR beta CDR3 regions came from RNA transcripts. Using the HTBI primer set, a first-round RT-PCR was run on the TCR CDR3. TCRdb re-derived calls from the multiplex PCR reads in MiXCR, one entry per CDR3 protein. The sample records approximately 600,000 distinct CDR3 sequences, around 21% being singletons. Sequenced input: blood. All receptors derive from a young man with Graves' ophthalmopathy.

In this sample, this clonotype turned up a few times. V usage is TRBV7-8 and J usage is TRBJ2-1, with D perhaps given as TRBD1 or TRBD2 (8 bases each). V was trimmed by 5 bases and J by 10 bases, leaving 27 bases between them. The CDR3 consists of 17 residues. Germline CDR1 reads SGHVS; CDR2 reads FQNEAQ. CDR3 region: CASSPQGAGGPLGEQFF. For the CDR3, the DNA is TGTGCCAGCAGCCCCCAGGGGGCGGGAGGCCCCCTTGGGGAGCAGTTCTTC.

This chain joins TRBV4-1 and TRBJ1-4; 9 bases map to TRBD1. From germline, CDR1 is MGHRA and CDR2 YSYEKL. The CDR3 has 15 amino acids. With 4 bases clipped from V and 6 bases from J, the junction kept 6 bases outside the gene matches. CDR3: CASSLAGTGYEKLFF. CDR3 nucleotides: TGCGCCAGCAGCCTAGCCGGGACAGGGTATGAAAAACTGTTTTTT.

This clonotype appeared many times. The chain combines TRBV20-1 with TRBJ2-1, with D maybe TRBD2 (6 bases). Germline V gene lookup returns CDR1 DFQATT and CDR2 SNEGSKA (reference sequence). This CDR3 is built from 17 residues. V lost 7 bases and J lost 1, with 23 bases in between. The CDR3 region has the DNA TGCAGTGTTAAAGGTGGGACTCGCGAAACATCCTACAATGAGCAGTTCTTC. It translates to CSVKGGTRETSYNEQFF.

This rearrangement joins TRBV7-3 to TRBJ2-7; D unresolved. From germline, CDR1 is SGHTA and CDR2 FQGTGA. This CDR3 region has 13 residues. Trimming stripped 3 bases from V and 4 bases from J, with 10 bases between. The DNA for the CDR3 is TGTGCCAGCAGCTTCGGGCCAATATACGAGCAGTACTTC. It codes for CASSFGPIYEQYF.

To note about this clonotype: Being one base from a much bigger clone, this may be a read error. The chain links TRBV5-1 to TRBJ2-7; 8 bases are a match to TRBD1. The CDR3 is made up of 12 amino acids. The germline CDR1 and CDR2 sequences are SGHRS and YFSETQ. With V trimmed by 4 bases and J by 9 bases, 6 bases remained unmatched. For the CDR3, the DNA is TGCGCCAGCAGCCGGGACAGGCTTCCGCAGTACTTC. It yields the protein CASSRDRLPQYF.

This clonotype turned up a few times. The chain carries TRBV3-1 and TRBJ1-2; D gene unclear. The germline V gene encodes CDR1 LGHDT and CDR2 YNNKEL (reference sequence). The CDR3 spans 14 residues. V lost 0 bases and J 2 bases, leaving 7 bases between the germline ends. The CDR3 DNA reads TGTGCCAGCAGCCAAGAAAACCAGAACTATGGCTACACCTTC. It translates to CASSQENQNYGYTF.

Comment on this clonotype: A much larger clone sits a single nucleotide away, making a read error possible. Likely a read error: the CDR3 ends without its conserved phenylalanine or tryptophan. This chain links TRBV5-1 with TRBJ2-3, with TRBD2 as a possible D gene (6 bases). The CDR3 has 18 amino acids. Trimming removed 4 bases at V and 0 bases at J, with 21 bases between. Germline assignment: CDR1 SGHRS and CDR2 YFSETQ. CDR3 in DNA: TGCGCCAGCAGCCGACCCGGGGGTGGGGACCCTAGCACAGATACGCAGTATCTT. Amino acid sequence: CASSRPGGGDPSTDTQYL.

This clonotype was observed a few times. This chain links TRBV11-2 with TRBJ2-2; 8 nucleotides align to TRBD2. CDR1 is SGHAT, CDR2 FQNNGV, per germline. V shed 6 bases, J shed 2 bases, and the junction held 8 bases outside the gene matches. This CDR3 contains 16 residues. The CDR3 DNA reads TGTGCCAGCAGACCAACCGGGACTAGAAACACCGGGGAGCTGTTTTTT. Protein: CASRPTGTRNTGELFF.

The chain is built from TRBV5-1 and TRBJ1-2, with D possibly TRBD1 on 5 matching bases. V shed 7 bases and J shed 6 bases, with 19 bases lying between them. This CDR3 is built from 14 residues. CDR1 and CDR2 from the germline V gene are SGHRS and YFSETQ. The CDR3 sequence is CASYPSPGNDGYTF. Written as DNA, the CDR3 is TGCGCCAGCTACCCCTCCCCAGGGAATGATGGCTACACCTTC.

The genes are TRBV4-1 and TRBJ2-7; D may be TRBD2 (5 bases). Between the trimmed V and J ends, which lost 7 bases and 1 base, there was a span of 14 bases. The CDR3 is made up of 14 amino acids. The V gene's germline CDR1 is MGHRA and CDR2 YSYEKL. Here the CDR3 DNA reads TGCGCCAGCACCATGCCAGGCGGGTCCTACGAGCAGTACTTC. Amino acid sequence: CASTMPGGSYEQYF.

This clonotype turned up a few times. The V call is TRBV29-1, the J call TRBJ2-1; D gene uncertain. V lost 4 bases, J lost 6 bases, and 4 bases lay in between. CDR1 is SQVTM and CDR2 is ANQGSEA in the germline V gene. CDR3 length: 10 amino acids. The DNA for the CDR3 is TGCAGCGTTGGCGGCAATGAGCAGTTCTTC. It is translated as CSVGGNEQFF.

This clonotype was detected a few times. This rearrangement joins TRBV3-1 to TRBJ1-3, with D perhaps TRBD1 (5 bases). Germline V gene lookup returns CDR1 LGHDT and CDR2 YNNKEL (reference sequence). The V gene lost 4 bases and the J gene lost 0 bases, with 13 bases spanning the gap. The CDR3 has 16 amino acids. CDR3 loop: CASSPLTDLSGNTIYF. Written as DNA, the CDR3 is TGTGCCAGCAGCCCCCTGACAGACCTCTCTGGAAACACCATATATTTT.

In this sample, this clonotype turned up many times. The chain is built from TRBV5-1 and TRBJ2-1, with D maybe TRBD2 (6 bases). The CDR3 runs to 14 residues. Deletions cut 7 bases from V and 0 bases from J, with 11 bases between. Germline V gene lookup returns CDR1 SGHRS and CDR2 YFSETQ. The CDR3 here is CASLRDSSYNEQFF. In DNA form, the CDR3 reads TGCGCCAGCCTCCGGGACTCCTCCTACAATGAGCAGTTCTTC. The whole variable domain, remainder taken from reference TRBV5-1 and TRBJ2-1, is KAGVTQTPRYLIKTRGQQVTLSCSPISGHRSVSWYQQTPGQGLQFLFEYFSETQRNKGNFPGRFSGRQFSNSRSEMNVSTLELGDSALYLCASLRDSSYNEQFFGPGTRLTVL.

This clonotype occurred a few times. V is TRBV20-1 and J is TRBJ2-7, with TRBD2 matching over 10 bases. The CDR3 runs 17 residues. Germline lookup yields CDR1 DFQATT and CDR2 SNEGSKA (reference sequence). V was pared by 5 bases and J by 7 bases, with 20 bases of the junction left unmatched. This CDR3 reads CSAPVREPSGGLEEQYF. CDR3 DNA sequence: TGCAGTGCTCCAGTCCGAGAACCTAGCGGGGGATTGGAGGAGCAGTACTTC.

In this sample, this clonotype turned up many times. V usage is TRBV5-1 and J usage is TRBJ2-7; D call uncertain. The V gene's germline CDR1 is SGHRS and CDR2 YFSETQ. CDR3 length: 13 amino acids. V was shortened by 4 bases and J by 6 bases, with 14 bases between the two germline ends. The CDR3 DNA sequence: TGCGCCAGCAGCCTGCCGCCAGAAGCCGAGCAGTACTTC. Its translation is CASSLPPEAEQYF.

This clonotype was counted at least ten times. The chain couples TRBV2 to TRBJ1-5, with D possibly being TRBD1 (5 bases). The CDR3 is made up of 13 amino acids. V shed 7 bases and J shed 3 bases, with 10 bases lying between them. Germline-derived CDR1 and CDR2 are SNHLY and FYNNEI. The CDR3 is CASKGDYNQPQHF. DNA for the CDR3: TGTGCCAGCAAAGGGGACTACAATCAGCCCCAGCATTTT.

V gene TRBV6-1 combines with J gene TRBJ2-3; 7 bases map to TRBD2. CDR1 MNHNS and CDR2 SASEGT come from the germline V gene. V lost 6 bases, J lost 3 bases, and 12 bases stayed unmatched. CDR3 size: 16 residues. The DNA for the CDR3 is TGTGCCAGCAGGACCTCTAGCGGAGGTCGGACAGATACGCAGTATTTT. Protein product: CASRTSSGGRTDTQYF.

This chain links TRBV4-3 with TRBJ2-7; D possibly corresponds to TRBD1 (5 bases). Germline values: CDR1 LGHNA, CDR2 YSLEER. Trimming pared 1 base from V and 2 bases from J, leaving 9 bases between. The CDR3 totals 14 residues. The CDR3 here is CASSQARGTYEQYF. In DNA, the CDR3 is TGCGCCAGCAGCCAAGCAAGGGGTACCTACGAGCAGTACTTC.

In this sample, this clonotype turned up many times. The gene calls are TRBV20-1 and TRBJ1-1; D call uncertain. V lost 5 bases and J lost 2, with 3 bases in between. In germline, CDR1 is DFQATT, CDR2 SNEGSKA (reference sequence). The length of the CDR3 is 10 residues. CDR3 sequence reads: CSAANTEAFF. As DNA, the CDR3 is TGCAGTGCTGCTAACACTGAAGCTTTCTTT.

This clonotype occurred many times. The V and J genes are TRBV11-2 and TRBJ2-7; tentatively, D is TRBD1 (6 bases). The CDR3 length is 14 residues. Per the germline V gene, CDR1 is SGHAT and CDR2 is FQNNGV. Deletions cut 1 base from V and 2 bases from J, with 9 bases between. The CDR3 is CASSLGRGTYEQYF. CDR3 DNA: TGTGCCAGCAGCTTAGGCAGGGGAACCTACGAGCAGTACTTC. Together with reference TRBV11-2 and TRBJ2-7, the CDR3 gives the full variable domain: EAGVAQSPRYKIIEKRQSVAFWCNPISGHATLYWYQQILGQGPKLLIQFQNNGVVDDSQLPKDRFSAERLKGVDSTLKIQPAKLEDSAVYLCASSLGRGTYEQYFGPGTRLTVT.

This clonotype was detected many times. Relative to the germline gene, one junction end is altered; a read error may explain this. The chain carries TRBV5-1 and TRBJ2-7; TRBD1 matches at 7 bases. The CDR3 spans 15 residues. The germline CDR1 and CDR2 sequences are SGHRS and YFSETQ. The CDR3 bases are TGTGCCAGCAGTTTATGGACAGGCAGCTCCTACGAGCAGTACTTC. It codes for CASSLWTGSSYEQYF.

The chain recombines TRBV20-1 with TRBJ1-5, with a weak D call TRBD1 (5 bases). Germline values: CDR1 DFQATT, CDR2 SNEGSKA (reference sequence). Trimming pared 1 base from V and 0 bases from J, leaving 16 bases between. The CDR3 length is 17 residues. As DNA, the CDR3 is TGCAGTGCTAGAGTTAAAGACAGCAGCTATAGCAATCAGCCCCAGCATTTT. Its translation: CSARVKDSSYSNQPQHF.

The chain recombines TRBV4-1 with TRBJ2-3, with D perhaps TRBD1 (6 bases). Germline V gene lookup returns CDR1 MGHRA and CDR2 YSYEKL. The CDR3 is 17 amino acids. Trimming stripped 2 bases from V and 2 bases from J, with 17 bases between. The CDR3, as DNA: TGCGCCAGCAGCCAAAGGACAGAATCACTACCCACAGATACGCAGTATTTT. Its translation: CASSQRTESLPTDTQYF.

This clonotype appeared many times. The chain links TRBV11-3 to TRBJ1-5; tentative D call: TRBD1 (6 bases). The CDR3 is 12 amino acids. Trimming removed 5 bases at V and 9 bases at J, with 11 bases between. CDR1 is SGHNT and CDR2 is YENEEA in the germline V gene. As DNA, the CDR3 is TGTGCCAGCAGCGGACAGTATGGGCCCCAGCATTTT. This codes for CASSGQYGPQHF.

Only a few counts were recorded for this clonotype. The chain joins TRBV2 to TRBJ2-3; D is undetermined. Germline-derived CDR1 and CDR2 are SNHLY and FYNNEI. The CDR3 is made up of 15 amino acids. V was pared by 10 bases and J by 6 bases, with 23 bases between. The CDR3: CATSFGPTVGDTQYF. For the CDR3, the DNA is TGTGCCACCTCTTTCGGGCCCACGGTAGGGGATACGCAGTATTTT. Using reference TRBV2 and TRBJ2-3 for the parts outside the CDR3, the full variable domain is EPEVTQTPSHQVTQMGQEVILRCVPISNHLYFYWYRQILGQKVEFLVSFYNNEISEKSEIFDDQFSVERPDGSNFTLKIRSTKLEDSAMYFCATSFGPTVGDTQYFGPGTRLTVL.

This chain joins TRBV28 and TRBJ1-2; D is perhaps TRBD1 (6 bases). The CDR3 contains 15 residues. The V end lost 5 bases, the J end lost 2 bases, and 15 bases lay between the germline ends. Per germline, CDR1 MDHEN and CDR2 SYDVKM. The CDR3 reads CASSTRDIWNYGYTF. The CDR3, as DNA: TGTGCCAGCAGTACTCGGGACATTTGGAACTATGGCTACACCTTC.

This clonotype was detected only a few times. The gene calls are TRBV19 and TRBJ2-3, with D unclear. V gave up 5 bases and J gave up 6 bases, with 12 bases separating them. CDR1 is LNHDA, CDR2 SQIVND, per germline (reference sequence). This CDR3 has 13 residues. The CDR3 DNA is TGTGCCAGTAGTGGACGACGAGCGGATACGCAGTATTTT. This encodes CASSGRRADTQYF.

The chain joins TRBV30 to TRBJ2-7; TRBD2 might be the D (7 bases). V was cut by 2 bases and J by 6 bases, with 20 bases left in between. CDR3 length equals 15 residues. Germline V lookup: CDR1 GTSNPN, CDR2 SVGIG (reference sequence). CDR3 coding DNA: TGTGCCTGGAGTCCCCTTAGGGGGAGGGTAAGCGAGCAGTACTTC. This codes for CAWSPLRGRVSEQYF.

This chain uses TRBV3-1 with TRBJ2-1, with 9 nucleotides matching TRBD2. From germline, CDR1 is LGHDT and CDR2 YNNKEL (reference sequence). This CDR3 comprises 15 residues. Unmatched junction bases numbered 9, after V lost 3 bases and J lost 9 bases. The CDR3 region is CASSHLAGDLSEQFF. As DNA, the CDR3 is TGTGCCAGCAGCCATTTAGCGGGAGATTTGAGTGAGCAGTTCTTC.